These 13 T cell receptor beta chains came from one sample sequenced in a study of blood T cells in healthy people across ages. A second about 6 to 12 cycle PCR used barcoded and J-beta primers. TCRdb passed the 5' RACE reads through MiXCR, listing each CDR3 protein once. The data contain almost 300,000 distinct CDR3 sequences, around 30% of them seen just once; the ten biggest clones take up 29%. Material for sequencing was blood. These receptors all stem from a woman in her seventies in good health.

The rearrangement uses TRBV20-1 and TRBJ2-3; 14 bases align to TRBD2. The CDR3 contains 18 residues. The V gene's germline CDR1 is DFQATT and CDR2 SNEGSKA (reference sequence). V dropped 3 bases and J dropped 4; count of bases not matched to a gene: 12. The chain's CDR3 is CSASGITGTSGSPDTQYF. The CDR3 nucleotides read TGCAGTGCTAGCGGGATAACCGGGACTAGCGGGAGCCCAGATACGCAGTATTTT.

A word on this clonotype: This may be a read error, as it is one base from a much larger clone. This chain links TRBV5-1 with TRBJ1-2, with D possibly being TRBD1 (5 bases). This CDR3 spans 13 amino acids. CDR1 and CDR2 from the germline V gene are SGHRS and YFSETQ. The CDR3, as DNA: TGCGCCAGCGGCTTGGAAGGGGACTATGGCTACACCTTC. Translating gives CASGLEGDYGYTF.

This chain uses TRBV20-1 with TRBJ2-1; either TRBD1 or TRBD2 may fit D (5 bases each). Germline V CDR1 and CDR2: DFQATT, SNEGSKA (reference sequence). V was shortened by 3 bases and J by 1 base, with 10 bases between the two germline ends. The CDR3 length is 14 residues. CDR3 loop: CSASHGASYNEQFF. The CDR3 DNA reads as TGCAGTGCTAGCCACGGGGCGTCCTACAATGAGCAGTTCTTC.

The rearrangement uses TRBV29-1 and TRBJ2-5; 7 bases are a match to TRBD2. V trimming: 5 bases; J trimming: 7 bases; junction bases outside the gene matches: 7. The CDR3 runs to 12 residues. CDR1 is SQVTM, CDR2 ANQGSEA, per germline. This chain's CDR3 is CSVLHPGGTQYF. The CDR3 bases are TGCAGCGTTCTACACCCGGGGGGGACCCAGTACTTC.

In this sample, this clonotype turned up a few times. This chain links TRBV20-1 with TRBJ2-4, with 8 bases fitting TRBD2. From germline, CDR1 is DFQATT and CDR2 SNEGSKA (reference sequence). There are 19 residues in the CDR3. Trimming cost V 0 bases and J 0 bases; bases outside gene matches: 13. CDR3 in amino acids: CSAREGLAGPSLAKNIQYF. Written as DNA, the CDR3 is TGCAGTGCTAGAGAGGGGCTAGCGGGTCCTTCCCTAGCCAAAAACATTCAGTACTTC.

This clonotype has only a few counts. The chain carries TRBV20-1 and TRBJ2-7; 9 bases are a match to TRBD1. The CDR3 sequence is 16 residues long. Germline V gives CDR1 DFQATT, CDR2 SNEGSKA (reference sequence). V lost 0 bases to trimming and J lost 2 bases; unmatched junction nucleotides: 8. The CDR3 coding sequence is TGCAGTGCTAGAGATCTGTCCGGGACAGGGACCTACGAGCAGTACTTC. Translated: CSARDLSGTGTYEQYF.

The chain links TRBV12-3 or TRBV12-4 to TRBJ1-1; D gene ambiguous. The CDR3 contains 14 residues. The V end was cut by 4 bases, the J end by 4 bases, with 13 bases between. The DNA for the CDR3 is TGTGCCAGCAGTTCCCCGGCCAGTTCCACTGAAGCTTTCTTT. This translates into CASSSPASSTEAFF.

The sample holds a few counts of this clonotype. This chain connects TRBV10-3 to TRBJ2-5; D possibly matches TRBD1 or TRBD2 (5 bases each). This CDR3 contains 12 residues. CDR1 ENHRY and CDR2 SYGVKD come from the germline V gene. The V end lost 2 bases, the J end lost 4 bases, and 5 bases lay between the germline ends. The CDR3 nucleotides read TGTGCCATCAGTGAGGGGGGAGAGACCCAGTACTTC. It codes for CAISEGGETQYF.

This clonotype was picked up many times. The DNA for the CDR3 is TGTGCCAGCAGTAGACCGGGACAGGGTCGAGCTGAAAAACTGTTTTTT. Protein product: CASSRPGQGRAEKLFF. This chain joins TRBV12-3 or TRBV12-4 and TRBJ1-4, with TRBD1 identical over 9 bases. The CDR3 consists of 16 residues. J lost 7 bases, V lost 5 bases, and 11 bases had no gene match.

This chain connects TRBV12-3 or TRBV12-4 to TRBJ2-2; 8 bases align to TRBD1. The junction had 7 bases not matched to a gene; V was cut back by 0 bases and J by 4 bases. The CDR3 is 17 amino acids. The CDR3 bases are TGTGCCAGCAGTTTAGCCACCGGGACAGGCCGCACCGGGGAGCTGTTTTTT. The encoded protein is CASSLATGTGRTGELFF.

The rearrangement uses TRBV7-2 and TRBJ2-3, with TRBD2 matching over 7 bases. Germline CDR1 SGHTA, CDR2 FQGNSA. The CDR3 spans 13 residues. V lost 1 base to trimming and J lost 5 bases; unmatched junction nucleotides: 0. CDR3 sequence: CASSLEREDTQYF. CDR3 nucleotides: TGTGCCAGCAGCTTAGAGCGGGAAGATACGCAGTATTTT.

The chain combines TRBV7-9 with TRBJ2-7; 7 bases fit TRBD1. Trimming removed 4 bases from V and 3 bases from J; junction bases left unmatched: 15. The CDR3 is 17 residues long. Germline V CDR1 and CDR2: SEHNR, FQNEAQ (reference sequence). The DNA for the CDR3 is TGTGCCAGCAGCTCCATGGAGTCGGGACAGATCTTCTACGAGCAGTACTTC. Its translation is CASSSMESGQIFYEQYF.

In this sample, this clonotype turned up many times. The chain has TRBV29-1 and TRBJ2-5; the D call may be TRBD1 or TRBD2 (5 bases each). In germline, CDR1 is SQVTM, CDR2 ANQGSEA. V was clipped by 6 bases and J by 7 bases, with 18 bases between them. This CDR3 has 13 residues. The CDR3 reads CSVAAGTFGTQYF. The CDR3 region has the DNA TGCAGCGTCGCCGCCGGGACCTTTGGGACCCAGTACTTC.